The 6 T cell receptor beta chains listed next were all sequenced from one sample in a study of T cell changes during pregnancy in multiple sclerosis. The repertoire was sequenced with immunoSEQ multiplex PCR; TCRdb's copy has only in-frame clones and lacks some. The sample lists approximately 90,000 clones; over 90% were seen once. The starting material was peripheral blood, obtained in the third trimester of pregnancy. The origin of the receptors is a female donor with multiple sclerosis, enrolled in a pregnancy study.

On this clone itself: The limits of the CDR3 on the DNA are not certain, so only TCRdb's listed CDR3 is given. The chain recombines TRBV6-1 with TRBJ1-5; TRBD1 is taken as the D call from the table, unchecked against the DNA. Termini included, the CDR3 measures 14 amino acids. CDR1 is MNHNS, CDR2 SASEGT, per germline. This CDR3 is CASILDIFNQPQHF.

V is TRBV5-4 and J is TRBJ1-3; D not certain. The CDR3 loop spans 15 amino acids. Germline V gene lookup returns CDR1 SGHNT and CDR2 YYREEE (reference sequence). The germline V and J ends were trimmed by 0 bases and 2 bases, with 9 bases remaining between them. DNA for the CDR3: TGTGCCAGCAGCTTGGCAGGCAGCACTGGAAACACCATATATTTT. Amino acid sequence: CASSLAGSTGNTIYF.

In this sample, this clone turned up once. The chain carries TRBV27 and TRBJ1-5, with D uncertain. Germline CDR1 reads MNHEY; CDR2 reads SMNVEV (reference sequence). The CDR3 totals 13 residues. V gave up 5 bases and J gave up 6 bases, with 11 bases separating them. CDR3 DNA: TGTGCCAGCAGTACTATGTTCGGTCAGCCCCAGCATTTT. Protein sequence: CASSTMFGQPQHF.

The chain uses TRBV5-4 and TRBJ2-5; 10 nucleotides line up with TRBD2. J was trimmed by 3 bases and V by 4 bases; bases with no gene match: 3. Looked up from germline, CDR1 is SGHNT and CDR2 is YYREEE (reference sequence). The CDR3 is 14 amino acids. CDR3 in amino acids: CASSDLAGEETQYF. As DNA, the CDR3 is TGTGCCAGCAGCGACCTAGCGGGGGAAGAGACCCAGTACTTC.

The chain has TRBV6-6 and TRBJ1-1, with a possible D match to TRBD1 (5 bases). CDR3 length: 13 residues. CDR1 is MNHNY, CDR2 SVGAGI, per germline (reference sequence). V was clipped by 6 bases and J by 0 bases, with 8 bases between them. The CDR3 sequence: CASRGGVNTEAFF. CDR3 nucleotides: TGTGCCAGCAGGGGGGGAGTGAACACTGAAGCTTTCTTT.

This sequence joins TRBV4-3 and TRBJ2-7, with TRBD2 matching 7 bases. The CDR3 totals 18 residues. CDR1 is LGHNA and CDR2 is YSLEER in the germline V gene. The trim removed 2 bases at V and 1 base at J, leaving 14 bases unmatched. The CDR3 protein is CASSQFPMDGGVSYEQYF. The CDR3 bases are TGCGCCAGCAGCCAATTCCCAATGGATGGGGGGGTTTCCTACGAGCAGTACTTC.